Presented here are 28 T cell receptor beta chains from one specimen sequenced in a study of shared clonotypes between healthy human individuals. TCRdb's copy holds only in-frame clones and misses some; the assay was immunoSEQ multiplex PCR. The table lists millions of clones, 85% to 95% of them singletons. The source material was naive CD4+ T cells sorted from blood. Subset denoted: CD45RA+ positively selected. The source of these receptors is a man younger than 35 in good health.

V gene TRBV7-2 combines with J gene TRBJ1-5; no firm D call. In germline, CDR1 is SGHTA, CDR2 FQGNSA. The CDR3 consists of 16 residues. V was clipped by 4 bases and J by 6 bases, with 19 bases between them. The CDR3 DNA sequence: TGTGCCAGCAGCTCCAAAGAGGGCTTTAGGAGTCAGCCCCAGCATTTT. Its translation is CASSSKEGFRSQPQHF.

Here the CDR3 DNA reads TGCGCCAGCAGCGGATCCGGGACAGGGGAAGAGACCCAGTACTTC. As protein: CASSGSGTGEETQYF. The chain carries TRBV5-1 and TRBJ2-5, with 10 bases aligning to TRBD1. The CDR3 spans 15 residues. Germline V gene lookup returns CDR1 SGHRS and CDR2 YFSETQ. J gave up 3 bases and V 4 bases, and 6 bases lay outside the gene matches.

The chain carries TRBV9 and TRBJ1-3, with D unresolved. The CDR3 totals 13 residues. CDR1 is SGDLS, CDR2 YYNGEE, per germline. Trimming removed 0 bases at V and 4 bases at J, with 5 bases between. The CDR3 sequence: CASSVEQGNTIYF. The CDR3 coding sequence is TGTGCCAGCAGCGTAGAACAGGGAAACACCATATATTTT.

Only one count was recorded for this clone. Within the sample, other DNA sequences also encode this same CDR3. For the CDR3, the DNA is TGCGCCAGCAGCTTGGTTGGGACTGGGAATGAAAAACTGTTTTTT. This encodes CASSLVGTGNEKLFF. This rearrangement joins TRBV5-1 to TRBJ1-4; D may be TRBD1 (5 bases). V was cut by 0 bases and J by 5 bases, with 11 bases left in between. This CDR3 region has 15 residues. Per germline, CDR1 SGHRS and CDR2 YFSETQ.

This chain links TRBV14 with TRBJ2-7; TRBD2 is a possible D gene (6 bases). This CDR3 contains 16 residues. Germline values: CDR1 SGHDN, CDR2 FVKESK. V was clipped by 1 base and J by 3 bases, with 16 bases between them. CDR3 nucleotides: TGTGCCAGCAGCCAAGCAGCCGGGAGTCTTTACTACGAGCAGTACTTC. This translates into CASSQAAGSLYYEQYF. Full variable domain (missing parts from reference TRBV14 and TRBJ2-7): EAGVTQFPSHSVIEKGQTVTLRCDPISGHDNLYWYRRVMGKEIKFLLHFVKESKQDESGMPNNRFLAERTGGTYSTLKVQPAELEDSGVYFCASSQAAGSLYYEQYFGPGTRLTVT.

The chain employs TRBV19 and TRBJ2-7; no clear D. CDR1 and CDR2 from the germline V gene are LNHDA and SQIVND (reference sequence). V was pared by 3 bases and J by 3 bases, with 6 bases between. This CDR3 has 12 amino acids. CDR3 DNA: TGTGCCAGTAGTATGAGAGGCTACGAGCAGTACTTC. Amino acid sequence: CASSMRGYEQYF.

The chain is built from TRBV5-1 and TRBJ2-2; 8 bases map to TRBD2. This CDR3 comprises 14 residues. Trimming took 9 bases from V and 7 from J; bases not matched to a gene: 11. Germline V gene sequence: CDR1 SGHRS, CDR2 YFSETQ. Here the CDR3 DNA reads TGCGCCACCAAAGGCGGGACTAGGGTCGGGGAGCTGTTTTTT. Protein sequence: CATKGGTRVGELFF.

The CDR3 spells CASSSWDHYEQYF. In DNA, the CDR3 is TGTGCCAGCAGCTCATGGGACCACTACGAGCAGTACTTC. The V call is TRBV5-4, the J call TRBJ2-7; D possibly uses TRBD1 or TRBD2 (5 bases each). The CDR3 is 13 residues long. Trimming took off 3 bases at V and 3 bases at J, with 10 bases between the two ends. Germline V gene lookup returns CDR1 SGHNT and CDR2 YYREEE (reference sequence).

The rearrangement joins TRBV5-1 to TRBJ2-1; possible D gene TRBD1, 6 bases. V was clipped by 4 bases and J by 4 bases, with 15 bases between them. Per germline, CDR1 SGHRS and CDR2 YFSETQ. The CDR3 length is 15 residues. CDR3 in amino acids: CASSQDSPLYNEQFF. DNA of the CDR3: TGCGCCAGCAGCCAGGACAGCCCTCTGTACAATGAGCAGTTCTTC.

The chain recombines TRBV4-1 with TRBJ1-5; 7 bases are shared with TRBD1. The V and J ends lost 3 bases and 5 bases, in that order; junction bases with no gene match: 19. Germline CDR1 is MGHRA and CDR2 is YSYEKL. CDR3 size: 19 residues. CDR3 region: CASSHVWDQWTGAYQPQHF. The DNA of the CDR3 is TGCGCCAGCAGCCATGTCTGGGATCAATGGACAGGCGCGTATCAGCCCCAGCATTTT.

This clone has a single count. The CDR3 protein is CASSVASFDEQFF. The CDR3 nucleotides are TGTGCCAGCAGCGTAGCTAGTTTCGATGAGCAGTTCTTC. The chain carries TRBV9 and TRBJ2-1, with D unresolved. Germline V gives CDR1 SGDLS, CDR2 YYNGEE. The CDR3 has 13 residues. V was pared by 0 bases and J by 8 bases, with 9 bases between.

This sequence joins TRBV9 and TRBJ1-3; 8 bases align to TRBD1. This CDR3 comprises 16 residues. The V gene end was trimmed by 1 base and the J gene end by 4 bases; junction bases not matched to a gene: 7. Germline V gene data show CDR1 as SGDLS and CDR2 as YYNGEE. CDR3 coding DNA: TGTGCCAGCAGCGTACAGGGGGCGGTAGGCGGAAACACCATATATTTT. Translated, it gives CASSVQGAVGGNTIYF.

CDR3 sequence (DNA): TGTGCCAGCAGCCCTAGACAGCCCGTCAAAGGGCTGTTTTTT. Its protein is CASSPRQPVKGLFF. The chain is built from TRBV28 and TRBJ1-4, with D possibly being TRBD1 (5 bases). Trimming pared 6 bases from V and 14 bases from J, leaving 22 bases between. The length of the CDR3 is 14 residues. Germline lookup yields CDR1 MDHEN and CDR2 SYDVKM.

Concerning this clone: Other nucleotide sequences in the sample specify the same CDR3. This chain links TRBV5-1 with TRBJ1-4, with D unclear. Trimming pared 1 base from V and 6 bases from J, leaving 7 bases between. Germline V CDR1 and CDR2: SGHRS, YFSETQ. This CDR3 has 13 residues. The CDR3 sequence is CASSLSGDEKLFF. Written as DNA, the CDR3 is TGCGCCAGCAGCTTGTCTGGGGATGAAAAACTGTTTTTT.

The V call is TRBV5-1, the J call TRBJ2-3; D gene uncertain. With 1 base removed from V and 1 base from J, the gap between germline ends came to 10 bases. Germline CDR1 and CDR2: SGHRS and YFSETQ. This CDR3 contains 15 residues. CDR3 protein: CASSLMGLRTDTQYF. The CDR3 DNA is TGCGCCAGCAGCTTGATGGGTCTTCGCACAGATACGCAGTATTTT.

V is TRBV5-1 and J is TRBJ2-1, with a possible D match to TRBD1 (6 bases). Germline CDR1 reads SGHRS; CDR2 reads YFSETQ. The CDR3 has 15 residues. Trimming removed 3 bases at V and 1 base at J, with 11 bases between. The CDR3 DNA reads TGCGCCAGCAGCTCGATTGACAGGTCCTACAATGAGCAGTTCTTC. This codes for CASSSIDRSYNEQFF.

The chain joins TRBV6-1 to TRBJ1-4; 10 nucleotides line up with TRBD1. The CDR3 totals 16 residues. V was pared by 2 bases and J by 7 bases, with 7 bases of the junction left unmatched. Germline lookup yields CDR1 MNHNS and CDR2 SASEGT. In DNA form, the CDR3 reads TGTGCCAGCAGTGAACCCCGACAGGGGGCGAGTGAAAAACTGTTTTTT. Translating it yields CASSEPRQGASEKLFF.

The CDR3 coding sequence is TGTGCCAGCAGACCCCCGGGGTATGGCTACACCTTC. Protein: CASRPPGYGYTF. The chain uses TRBV7-8 and TRBJ1-2, with D unresolved. The CDR3 is 12 amino acids. Deletions cut 6 bases from V and 5 bases from J, with 10 bases between. Looked up from germline, CDR1 is SGHVS and CDR2 is FQNEAQ.

The chain has TRBV5-1 and TRBJ2-5; 7 bases fit TRBD1. In germline, CDR1 is SGHRS, CDR2 YFSETQ. Trimming cost V 3 bases and J 5 bases; bases outside gene matches: 7. The CDR3 consists of 14 residues. This CDR3 is CASSWADREETQYF. CDR3 nucleotide sequence: TGCGCCAGCAGCTGGGCAGACAGGGAGGAGACCCAGTACTTC.

The chain joins TRBV9 to TRBJ2-5; 12 positions agree with TRBD2. The CDR3 totals 16 residues. In germline, CDR1 is SGDLS, CDR2 YYNGEE. The V segment lost 3 bases and the J segment 1 base; nucleotides outside the gene matches: 4. The CDR3 coding sequence is TGTGCCAGCAGCGCCGCGACTAGCGGGGGCCAAGAGACCCAGTACTTC. It yields the protein CASSAATSGGQETQYF.

The chain uses TRBV6-1 and TRBJ1-4; tentative D call: TRBD1 (6 bases). This CDR3 contains 13 residues. V shed 4 bases and J shed 7 bases, with 10 bases lying between them. The germline V gene encodes CDR1 MNHNS and CDR2 SASEGT. The CDR3 bases are TGTGCCAGCAGTGTTGCGGGGGCTGAAAAACTGTTTTTT. As protein: CASSVAGAEKLFF.

This chain joins TRBV4-1 and TRBJ1-2; no firm D call. V shed 0 bases and J shed 4 bases, with 15 bases lying between them. This CDR3 has 16 residues. Per germline, CDR1 MGHRA and CDR2 YSYEKL. CDR3 region: CASSQEGTRGGYGYTF. CDR3 bases: TGCGCCAGCAGCCAAGAGGGAACTCGCGGAGGCTATGGCTACACCTTC.

The rearrangement uses TRBV6-6 and TRBJ2-5; D not certain. CDR1 is MNHNY and CDR2 is SVGAGI in the germline V gene (reference sequence). Between the trimmed V and J ends, which lost 4 bases and 2 bases, there was a span of 14 bases. This CDR3 has 15 amino acids. CDR3 sequence: CASSSGVGYQETQYF. The CDR3 DNA follows: TGTGCCAGCAGTTCTGGGGTAGGGTATCAAGAGACCCAGTACTTC.

This sequence joins TRBV5-1 and TRBJ1-2; 8 bases are a match to TRBD1. Per the germline V gene, CDR1 is SGHRS and CDR2 is YFSETQ. CDR3 length: 15 residues. V shed 6 bases, J shed 6 bases, and the junction held 13 bases outside the gene matches. This CDR3 is CASTSRPGGVDGYTF. For the CDR3, the DNA is TGCGCCAGCACCTCGAGACCAGGGGGCGTTGATGGCTACACCTTC.

This clone was detected only once. This sample also contains other DNA sequences that code for the same CDR3. The V call is TRBV6-5, the J call TRBJ2-7, with D perhaps being TRBD1 or TRBD2 (6 bases each). Looked up from germline, CDR1 is MNHEY and CDR2 is SVGAGI. The V and J ends lost 9 bases and 4 bases respectively, with 10 bases between them. CDR3 length: 11 amino acids. CDR3 region: CASRGQYEQYF. The CDR3, as DNA: TGTGCCAGTCGGGGGCAATACGAGCAGTACTTC.

The rearrangement uses TRBV18 and TRBJ2-7; the match to TRBD1 covers 9 bases. CDR3 length: 15 residues. Germline values: CDR1 KGHSH, CDR2 LQKENI. The ends lost 0 bases at V and 0 bases at J; junction bases unmatched: 0. This CDR3 is CASSPPDRGSYEQYF. For the CDR3, the DNA is TGTGCCAGCTCACCACCGGACAGGGGCTCCTACGAGCAGTACTTC.

This clone was counted once. The same CDR3 is also encoded by other DNA sequences in this sample. The chain carries TRBV28 and TRBJ1-1; 8 nucleotides agree with TRBD1. CDR3 length: 12 residues. Trimming took 6 bases from V and 8 from J; bases not matched to a gene: 5. CDR1 and CDR2 from the germline V gene are MDHEN and SYDVKM. This CDR3 reads CASSLRTGEAFF. For the CDR3, the DNA is TGTGCCAGCAGCCTTCGGACAGGGGAAGCTTTCTTT.

The chain couples TRBV28 to TRBJ1-1, with D uncertain. The germline CDR1 and CDR2 sequences are MDHEN and SYDVKM. V was trimmed by 3 bases and J by 11 bases, leaving 13 bases between them. This CDR3 spans 12 amino acids. Here the CDR3 DNA reads TGTGCCAGCAGTTTCTCTGTTTCCGAGGCTTTCTTT. This codes for CASSFSVSEAFF.